This T cell receptor (beta chain) is drawn from a study of OX40 agonist ivuxolimab in advanced cancers. Whole-study context: Participants could have had prior anti-PD-1, anti-PD-L1 or anti-CTLA-4 therapy, and roughly 39% had some.

The data were produced by immunoSEQ multiplex PCR, yet TCRdb's version contains in-frame clones alone and is incomplete. This table holds tens of thousands of clones, approximately 90% found once. Notes on the study in general: Some nonresponders also had low normalized T-cell clonal expansion. Clones of CD4+ and CD8+ blood T cells grew by week 6 at doses of 0.1 to 3.0 mg/kg.

Germline loops: CDR1 MNHEY, CDR2 SMNVEV (reference sequence). The CDR3 is 14 residues long. Unmatched junction bases numbered 5, after V lost 5 bases and J lost 3 bases. About this clone: The target antigen is unknown.

V and J are TRBV27 and TRBJ2-7; TRBD2 matches 9 bases. The sequence came from an adult with an advanced solid tumor such as melanoma, head and neck, liver or kidney cancer. The sequenced sample was CD4+ or CD8+ T cells sorted from blood, obtained in a trial of the OX40 agonist ivuxolimab. In nucleotides, the CDR3 is TGTGCCAGCAGTCCGGTAGCGGGAGACTACGAGCAGTACTTC. It yields the protein CASSPVAGDYEQYF.